These 20 T cell receptor beta chains share one sample of origin, sequenced in a study of T cells in Graves' hyperthyroidism and ophthalmopathy. Researchers amplified the TCR beta CDR3 regions from RNA transcripts. TCR CDR3 regions were first amplified by RT-PCR with HTBI primers. TCRdb re-derived calls from the multiplex PCR reads in MiXCR, one entry per CDR3 protein. The sample lists about 500,000 distinct CDR3 sequences; over 15% were seen once. Sequenced input: blood. The receptor source for this set is a woman aged 18-29 years with Graves' hyperthyroidism.

The chain uses TRBV12-3 or TRBV12-4 and TRBJ2-1; the D is unclear. The germline V and J ends were trimmed by 6 bases and 9 bases, with 9 bases remaining between them. This CDR3 is 11 amino acids long. CDR3 sequence: CASRRKVEQFF. The CDR3 region has the DNA TGTGCCAGCAGGAGAAAGGTTGAGCAGTTCTTC.

This clonotype was found many times. V gene TRBV11-2 combines with J gene TRBJ2-1, with D uncertain. The CDR3 covers 12 residues. V was shortened by 5 bases and J by 4 bases, with 6 bases between the two germline ends. Germline assignment: CDR1 SGHAT and CDR2 FQNNGV. As DNA, the CDR3 is TGTGCCAGCAGCCCGAGATACAATGAGCAGTTCTTC. It is translated as CASSPRYNEQFF.

About this clonotype itself: With a much larger clone just one base away, this may be a read error. This chain connects TRBV7-6 to TRBJ2-1, with TRBD2 identical over 12 bases. Germline assignment: CDR1 SGHVS and CDR2 FNYEAQ. The CDR3 spans 19 residues. For the CDR3, the DNA is TGTGCCAGCAGCTCTAGGGGTCCAGGACTAGCGGGGTCGGGGAATGAGCAGTCCTTC. It translates to CASSSRGPGLAGSGNEQSF.

This clonotype was seen at least ten times. The chain uses TRBV28 and TRBJ1-1; 10 bases match TRBD1. V dropped 4 bases and J dropped 2; count of bases not matched to a gene: 1. The germline gives CDR1 MDHEN, CDR2 SYDVKM. CDR3 length: 14 residues. In DNA, the CDR3 is TGTGCCAGCAGTTGGACAGGGGGAAACACTGAAGCTTTCTTT. It specifies CASSWTGGNTEAFF.

The rearrangement uses TRBV19 and TRBJ1-2; no clear D gene. The CDR3 spans 16 residues. Trimming cost V 1 base and J 3 bases, with 15 bases left between them. Germline V CDR1 and CDR2: LNHDA, SQIVND (reference sequence). DNA of the CDR3: TGTGCCAGTAGTATAGTGGTCGGACTTAAGGACTATGGCTACACCTTC. Protein sequence: CASSIVVGLKDYGYTF.

This clonotype appeared many times. The chain carries TRBV7-9 and TRBJ2-1, with 10 positions matching TRBD1. This CDR3 is built from 15 residues. CDR1 is SEHNR and CDR2 is FQNEAQ in the germline V gene (reference sequence). J was trimmed by 2 bases and V by 5 bases; bases with no gene match: 3. CDR3 protein: CASSRDRGTYNEQFF. In DNA, the CDR3 is TGTGCCAGCAGCCGGGACAGGGGAACCTACAATGAGCAGTTCTTC.

A few counts support this clonotype. The CDR3 loop is CASSPEGRQGEKLFF. The DNA of the CDR3 is TGTGCCAGCAGCCCGGAAGGCAGGCAGGGCGAAAAACTGTTTTTT. V is TRBV7-9 and J is TRBJ1-4; TRBD1 might be the D (5 bases). The CDR3 contains 15 residues. Germline values: CDR1 SEHNR, CDR2 FQNEAQ (reference sequence). V was pared by 5 bases and J by 8 bases, with 18 bases between. Looking up the rest from reference TRBV7-9 and TRBJ1-4 gives the full variable domain: DTGVSQNPRHKITKRGQNVTFRCDPISEHNRLYWYRQTLGQGPEFLTYFQNEAQLEKSRLLSDRFSAERPKGSFSTLEIQRTEQGDSAMYLCASSPEGRQGEKLFFGSGTQLSVL.

The chain employs TRBV2 and TRBJ2-2, with unresolved D. With 6 bases removed from V and 5 bases from J, the gap between germline ends came to 10 bases. There are 13 residues in the CDR3. CDR1 SNHLY and CDR2 FYNNEI come from the germline V gene. CDR3 amino acids: CASSGVRTGELFF. CDR3 nucleotide sequence: TGTGCCAGCAGCGGTGTACGGACCGGGGAGCTGTTTTTT.

The genes are TRBV6-5 and TRBJ1-1; tentatively, D is TRBD1 (6 bases). Deletions cut 2 bases from V and 0 bases from J, with 19 bases between. The CDR3 is made up of 18 amino acids. From germline, CDR1 is MNHEY and CDR2 SVGAGI. The CDR3 DNA follows: TGTGCCAGCAGTTACCCCTTCTACAGGGACGTAATGAACACTGAAGCTTTCTTT. Protein: CASSYPFYRDVMNTEAFF.

This clonotype came up many times. This chain connects TRBV28 to TRBJ1-2; D not resolved. There are 13 residues in the CDR3. V lost 7 bases and J lost 5, with 14 bases in between. Germline V gene data show CDR1 as MDHEN and CDR2 as SYDVKM. This CDR3 reads CASTPERGYGYTF. The DNA of the CDR3 is TGTGCCAGCACGCCAGAGCGGGGATATGGCTACACCTTC.

This clonotype was picked up a small number of times. The DNA of the CDR3 is TGCAGTGCTAGAGATGGACGACTAGCGGCCACGCTGAGAGAGCAGTTCTTC. This sequence encodes CSARDGRLAATLREQFF. This rearrangement joins TRBV20-1 to TRBJ2-1; TRBD2 agrees at 9 bases. The germline CDR1 and CDR2 sequences are DFQATT and SNEGSKA (reference sequence). Trimming removed 0 bases from V and 10 bases from J; junction bases left unmatched: 16. CDR3 length equals 17 residues.

This clonotype showed up many times. The chain joins TRBV28 to TRBJ2-1; D unresolved. Germline V gives CDR1 MDHEN, CDR2 SYDVKM. V lost 6 bases, J lost 6 bases, and 12 bases lay in between. CDR3 length equals 13 residues. CDR3 region: CASRADILNEQFF. In DNA form, the CDR3 reads TGTGCCAGCAGAGCCGACATACTCAATGAGCAGTTCTTC.

This clonotype was observed a few times. The rearrangement uses TRBV6-2 or TRBV6-3 and TRBJ2-7; weak D call: TRBD2 (5 bases). This CDR3 region has 17 residues. Germline loops: CDR1 MNHEY, CDR2 SVGEGT. Trimming pared 4 bases from V and 7 bases from J, leaving 26 bases between. CDR3 region: CASSSLFGVSPVGEQYF. As DNA, the CDR3 is TGTGCCAGCAGTTCCCTTTTCGGGGTCTCACCGGTAGGGGAGCAGTACTTC.

This clonotype showed up many times. The chain uses TRBV20-1 and TRBJ1-6; no reliable D call. Germline V gives CDR1 DFQATT, CDR2 SNEGSKA (reference sequence). Trimming cost V 3 bases and J 8 bases, with 14 bases left between them. The CDR3 runs 14 residues. CDR3 bases: TGCAGTGCTAGGTCCGCCTGGGGAGATTCACCCCTCCACTTT. This gives the protein CSARSAWGDSPLHF.

This chain joins TRBV27 and TRBJ2-1; weak D call: TRBD1 (5 bases). Germline V gene sequence: CDR1 MNHEY, CDR2 SMNVEV (reference sequence). CDR3 length equals 13 residues. V was pared by 4 bases and J by 7 bases, with 11 bases between. The CDR3 sequence is CASSSGRVNEQFF. The CDR3 region has the DNA TGTGCCAGCAGTTCCGGCAGGGTGAATGAGCAGTTCTTC.

This clonotype was observed many times. This chain uses TRBV6-6 with TRBJ1-5; D perhaps matches TRBD1 (6 bases). The CDR3 is made up of 20 amino acids. The V gene lost 0 bases and the J gene lost 3 bases, with 24 bases spanning the gap. Germline assignment: CDR1 MNHNY and CDR2 SVGAGI (reference sequence). CDR3 sequence (DNA): TGTGCCAGCAGTTACTCGACGGACACAGGGATCCACCTCCTCAATCAGCCCCAGCATTTT. This translates into CASSYSTDTGIHLLNQPQHF.

This clonotype came up many times. The chain combines TRBV6-2 or TRBV6-3 with TRBJ2-1; 7 bases match TRBD1. Germline-derived CDR1 and CDR2 are MNHEY and SVGEGT. The V and J ends lost 6 bases and 6 bases, in that order; junction bases with no gene match: 8. The CDR3 spans 14 residues. Here the CDR3 reads CASREQGKGNEQFF. The CDR3 DNA is TGTGCCAGCAGGGAACAGGGGAAAGGCAATGAGCAGTTCTTC.

This clonotype turned up a few times. A much larger clonotype is one base distant, so this may be a read error. The genes are TRBV7-9 and TRBJ1-2; 12 bases match TRBD1. The CDR3 runs 15 residues. Germline lookup yields CDR1 SEHNR and CDR2 FQNEAQ (reference sequence). V dropped 3 bases and J dropped 7; count of bases not matched to a gene: 6. CDR3 residues: CASSLRDRGLRGYTF. DNA of the CDR3: TGTGCCAGCAGCTTGCGGGACAGGGGGCTTCGTGGCTACACCTTC.

There are a few counts of this clonotype. The chain links TRBV5-1 to TRBJ1-1, with a tentative D call TRBD1 (6 bases). Trimming took off 4 bases at V and 8 bases at J, with 18 bases between the two ends. This CDR3 has 14 amino acids. Germline CDR1 reads SGHRS; CDR2 reads YFSETQ. Here the CDR3 reads CASSGTGLSIEAFF. Written as DNA, the CDR3 is TGCGCCAGCAGCGGTACAGGGTTATCTATCGAAGCTTTCTTT.

This chain connects TRBV12-3 or TRBV12-4 to TRBJ2-5; TRBD2 agrees at 9 bases. The junction had 7 bases not matched to a gene; V was cut back by 3 bases and J by 2 bases. This CDR3 has 16 residues. CDR3 region: CASSFGGRAAQETQYF. Here the CDR3 DNA reads TGTGCCAGCAGTTTCGGCGGGAGGGCCGCGCAAGAGACCCAGTACTTC.